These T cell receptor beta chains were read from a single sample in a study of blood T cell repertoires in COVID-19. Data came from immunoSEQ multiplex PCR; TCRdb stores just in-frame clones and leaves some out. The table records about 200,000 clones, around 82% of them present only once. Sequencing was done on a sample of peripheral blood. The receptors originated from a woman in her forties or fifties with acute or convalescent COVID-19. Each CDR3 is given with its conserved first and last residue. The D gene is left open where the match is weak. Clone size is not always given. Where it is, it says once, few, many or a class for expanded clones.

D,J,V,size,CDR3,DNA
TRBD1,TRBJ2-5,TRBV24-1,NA,CATSDPRQGGTTETQYF,TGTGCCACCAGTGACCCTCGACAGGGTGGCACCACAGAGACCCAGTACTTC
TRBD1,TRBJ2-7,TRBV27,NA,CASSLGTGVYEQYF,TGTGCCAGCAGTTTGGGGACAGGCGTCTACGAGCAGTACTTC
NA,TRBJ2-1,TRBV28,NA,CASRGPGLTPRDEQFF,TGTGCCAGCAGGGGGCCGGGACTGACACCCCGAGATGAGCAGTTCTTC
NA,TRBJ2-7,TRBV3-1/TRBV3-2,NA,CATSPSSYEQYF,TGTGCCACCTCCCCGAGCTCCTACGAGCAGTACTTC
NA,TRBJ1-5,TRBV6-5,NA,CASSLLSYSNQPQHF,TGTGCCAGCAGCTTACTATCTTATAGCAATCAGCCCCAGCATTTT
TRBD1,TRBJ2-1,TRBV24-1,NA,CATSPGQDLGEQFF,TGTGCCACCAGCCCGGGACAGGACCTTGGGGAGCAGTTCTTC
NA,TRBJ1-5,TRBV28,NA,CASSAGGNQPQHF,TGTGCCAGCAGCGCGGGGGGCAATCAGCCCCAGCATTTT
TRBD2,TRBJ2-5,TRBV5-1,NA,CASSWGLAGGRETQYF,TGCGCCAGCAGCTGGGGACTAGCGGGAGGGCGGGAGACCCAGTACTTC
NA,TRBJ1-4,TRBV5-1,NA,CASSAEGNEKLFF,TGCGCCAGCAGCGCCGAGGGAAATGAAAAACTGTTTTTT
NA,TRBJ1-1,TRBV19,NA,CASSTKTGTEAFF,TGTGCCAGTAGTACTAAGACGGGGACTGAAGCTTTCTTT
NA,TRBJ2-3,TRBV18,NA,CASSLPGGDHTDTQYF,TGTGCCAGCTCACTACCAGGAGGGGACCACACAGATACGCAGTATTTT
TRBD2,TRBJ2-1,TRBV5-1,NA,CASSFFLGGGDNEQFF,TGCGCCAGCAGTTTTTTCCTAGGTGGGGGGGACAATGAGCAGTTCTTC
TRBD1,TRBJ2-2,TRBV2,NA,CASGARQGKNTGELFF,TGTGCCAGCGGGGCCCGACAGGGAAAGAACACCGGGGAGCTGTTTTTT
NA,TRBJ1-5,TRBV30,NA,CAWSVRGQPQHF,TGTGCCTGGAGTGTACGAGGGCAGCCCCAGCATTTT
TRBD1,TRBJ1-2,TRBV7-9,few,CASSRSKGAGYTF,TGTGCCAGCAGCAGAAGCAAGGGGGCTGGCTACACCTTC
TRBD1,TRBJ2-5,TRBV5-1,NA,CASGRTGGEETQYF,TGCGCCAGCGGACGGACAGGGGGCGAAGAGACCCAGTACTTC
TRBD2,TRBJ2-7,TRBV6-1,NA,CASSEDLAGGFYEQYF,TGTGCCAGCAGTGAAGATCTAGCGGGAGGGTTCTACGAGCAGTACTTC
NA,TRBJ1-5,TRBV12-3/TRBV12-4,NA,CASSSLGPQHF,TGTGCCAGCAGTTCCCTCGGGCCCCAGCATTTT
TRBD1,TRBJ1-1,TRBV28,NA,CASSPLGQGADEAFF,TGTGCCAGCAGTCCACTCGGTCAGGGGGCGGATGAAGCTTTCTTT
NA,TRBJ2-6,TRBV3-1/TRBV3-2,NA,CASSQAGGPGRANVLTF,TGTGCCAGCAGCCAAGCCGGGGGTCCGGGTAGGGCCAACGTCCTGACTTTC
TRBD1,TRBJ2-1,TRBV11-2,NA,CASSADRFEQFF,TGTGCCAGCAGCGCGGACAGGTTCGAGCAGTTCTTC
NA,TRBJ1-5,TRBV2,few,CASRRGGNQPQHF,TGTGCCAGCAGGCGGGGGGGGAATCAGCCCCAGCATTTT
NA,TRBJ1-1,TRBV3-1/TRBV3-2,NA,CASSQGGGSRGAFF,TGTGCCAGCAGCCAAGGGGGGGGTTCTAGAGGAGCTTTCTTT
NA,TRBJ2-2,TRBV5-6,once,CVGESGTGELFF,TGTGTCGGCGAGTCGGGGACCGGGGAGCTGTTTTTT
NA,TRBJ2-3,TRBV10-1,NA,CASSDPYTDTQYF,TGCGCCAGCAGTGACCCCTACACAGATACGCAGTATTTT
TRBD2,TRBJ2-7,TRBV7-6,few,CASSRGAGGPLEQYF,TGTGCCAGCAGTCGAGGGGCGGGAGGGCCCCTCGAGCAGTACTTC
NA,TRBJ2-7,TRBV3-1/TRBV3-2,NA,CASSQQGSYEQYF,TGTGCCAGCAGCCAACAGGGAAGCTACGAGCAGTACTTC
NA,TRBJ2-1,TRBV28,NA,CASSIAGNNEQFF,TGTGCCAGCTCGATCGCGGGGAATAATGAGCAGTTCTTC
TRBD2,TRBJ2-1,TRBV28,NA,CASRPAGTSGTNEQFF,TGTGCCAGCAGGCCCGCCGGGACTAGCGGGACGAATGAGCAGTTCTTC
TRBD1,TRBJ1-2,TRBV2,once,CATGQGALGYGYTF,TGTGCCACCGGACAGGGGGCACTTGGGTATGGCTACACCTTC
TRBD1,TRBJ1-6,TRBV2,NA,CASSPDRAYSPLHF,TGTGCCAGCAGTCCCGACAGGGCTTATTCACCCCTCCACTTT
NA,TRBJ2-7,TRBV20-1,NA,CSANDFTYEQYF,TGCAGTGCTAATGACTTTACCTACGAGCAGTACTTC
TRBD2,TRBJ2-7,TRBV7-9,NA,CASSPTSRYEQYF,TGTGCCAGCAGCCCGACTAGCAGATACGAGCAGTACTTC
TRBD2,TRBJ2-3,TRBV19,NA,CASSTLAGVGVDTQYF,TGTGCCAGTAGTACACTAGCGGGAGTTGGCGTAGATACGCAGTATTTT
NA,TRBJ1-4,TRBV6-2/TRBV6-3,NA,CASSPTGLEEKLFF,TGTGCCAGCAGCCCGACGGGACTCGAGGAAAAACTGTTTTTT
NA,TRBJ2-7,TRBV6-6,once,CASSYLGLYEQYF,TGTGCCAGCAGTTACCTTGGACTGTACGAGCAGTACTTC
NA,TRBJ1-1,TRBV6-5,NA,CASSYYQGNTEAFF,TGTGCCAGCAGTTACTACCAGGGGAACACTGAAGCTTTCTTT
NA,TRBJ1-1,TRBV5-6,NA,CASSLADRITEAFF,TGTGCCAGCAGCTTGGCCGACAGAATCACTGAAGCTTTCTTT
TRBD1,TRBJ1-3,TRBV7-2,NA,CASSPSGTGGNTIYF,TGTGCCAGCAGCCCCTCCGGGACAGGGGGAAACACCATATATTTT
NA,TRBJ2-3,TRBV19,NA,CASSPGGNTQYF,TGTGCCAGTAGCCCAGGCGGGAATACGCAGTATTTT
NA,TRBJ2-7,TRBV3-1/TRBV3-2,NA,CASSQDPGPPYEQYF,TGTGCCAGCAGCCAAGATCCAGGGCCCCCCTACGAGCAGTACTTC
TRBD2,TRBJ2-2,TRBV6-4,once,CASSQGTSGLNTGELFF,TGTGCCAGCAGCCAGGGGACTAGCGGGCTAAACACCGGGGAGCTGTTTTTT
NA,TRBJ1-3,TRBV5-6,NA,CASSFGGTSSGNTIYF,TGTGCCAGCAGCTTCGGAGGGACGAGCTCTGGAAACACCATATATTTT